The present entry profiles one T cell receptor beta chain with its context. This sample stems from a study of T cell responses to AZD1222 COVID-19 vaccine. The repertoire was sequenced with immunoSEQ multiplex PCR; TCRdb's copy has only in-frame clones and lacks some. The sample consists of 85,000 to 90,000 clones, roughly nine tenths of them appearing once. The source was peripheral blood, collected 28 days after the second AZD1222 dose. This TCR was sampled from an adult who received the AZD1222 COVID-19 vaccine.

The CDR3 reads CASSILSSSSGGQDTQYF. CDR3 DNA sequence: TGTGCCAGTAGTATTCTCTCGTCTTCTAGCGGGGGGCAAGATACGCAGTATTTT. The J gene is TRBJ2-3, the V gene TRBV19; 11 bases map to TRBD2. The CDR3 runs to 18 residues. Germline loops: CDR1 LNHDA, CDR2 SQIVND (reference sequence). Trimming removed 3 bases from V and 5 bases from J; junction bases left unmatched: 13.